This T cell receptor beta chain emerged from a study of blood T cell repertoires in COVID-19. Across the whole study: Samples came from the United States, Italy and Spain, spanning acute and convalescent COVID-19. PBMCs, B-cell-depleted T cells, or T cells were the source of the cDNA or gDNA that made up the material.

The protocol was immunoSEQ multiplex PCR, while the TCRdb copy is restricted to in-frame clones and leaves out a portion. This table has under 200,000 clones, 65% to 85% appearing once. The sequencing sample was made of peripheral blood. The source is a man between 65 and 85 years old with active or convalescent COVID-19.

The CDR3 DNA reads as TGTGCCAGTAACCCTACCGGGTACACTGAAGCTTTCTTT. Its protein product is CASNPTGYTEAFF. J is TRBJ1-1 and V is TRBV19, with D unclear. Between the trimmed V and J ends, which lost 7 bases and 3 bases, there was a span of 12 bases. Germline assignment: CDR1 LNHDA and CDR2 SQIVND (reference sequence). This CDR3 has 13 amino acids.